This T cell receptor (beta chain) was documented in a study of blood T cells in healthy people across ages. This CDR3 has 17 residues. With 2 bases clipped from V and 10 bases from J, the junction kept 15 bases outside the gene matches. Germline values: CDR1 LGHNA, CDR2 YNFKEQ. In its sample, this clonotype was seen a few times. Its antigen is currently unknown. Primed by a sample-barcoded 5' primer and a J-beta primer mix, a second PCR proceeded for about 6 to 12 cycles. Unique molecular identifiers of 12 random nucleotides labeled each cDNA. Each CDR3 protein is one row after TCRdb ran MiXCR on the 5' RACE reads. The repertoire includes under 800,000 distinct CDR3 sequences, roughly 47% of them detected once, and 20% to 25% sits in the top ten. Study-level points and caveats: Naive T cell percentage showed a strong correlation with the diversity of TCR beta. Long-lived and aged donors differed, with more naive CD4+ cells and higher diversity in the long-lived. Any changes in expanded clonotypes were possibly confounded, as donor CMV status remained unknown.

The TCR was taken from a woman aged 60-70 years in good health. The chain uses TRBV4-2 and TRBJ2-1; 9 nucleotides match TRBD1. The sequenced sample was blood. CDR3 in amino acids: CASSQSPQGANVEEQFF. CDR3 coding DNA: TGTGCCAGCAGCCAAAGCCCACAGGGGGCGAATGTAGAGGAGCAGTTCTTC.